This TCR beta chain was sequenced during a study of T cell responses to AZD1222 COVID-19 vaccine. Study-level results: White British ancestry dominated among donors, who included more females, and clonal diversity was possibly underestimated. Spike-specific TCR breadth rose after two AZD1222 doses, and depth rose as well.

Investigators merged groups given second doses at roughly 4 or roughly 12 weeks. As regards this clone: Its antigen is currently unknown.

From germline, CDR1 is KGHSH and CDR2 LQKENI. The CDR3 has 13 amino acids. V gave up 5 bases and J gave up 9 bases, with 14 bases separating them. Assay used: immunoSEQ multiplex PCR; TCRdb lists only in-frame clones, some missing. The sample lists about 94,000 clones, 85% occurring once. V is TRBV18 and J is TRBJ2-1; D not resolved. The receptor's source is an adult who received the AZD1222 COVID-19 vaccine. Sequencing was performed on peripheral blood, taken 28 days after the second AZD1222 dose. CDR3 DNA sequence: TGTGCCAGCTCATTCGGACCGTTCGCTGAGCAGTTCTTC. Protein product: CASSFGPFAEQFF.